A selection of T cell receptor beta chains follows, all from one sample in a study of shared clonotypes between healthy human individuals. Libraries were prepared by immunoSEQ multiplex PCR; TCRdb keeps only in-frame clonotypes and omits some of them. The profile shows approximately 2,000,000 clones, over 85% of them singletons. Input material: naive CD8+ T cells from PBMCs. The source of these receptors is a man between 18 and 29 years old in good health. Some clones in this sample may be carry-over from other donors' samples. Both conserved end residues are part of each CDR3. Each record gives: J gene, D gene, clone size, CDR3 length, V gene, CDR3 protein, CDR3 DNA. A D gene is named only where the DNA matches it firmly. Clone size is shown for a subset of rows, as once, few, many or a class of expanded clone.

>TRBJ2-7|-|-|14|TRBV4-1
CASSQDRGTYEQYF
TGCGCCAGCAGCCAAGATAGGGGGACCTACGAGCAGTACTTC
>TRBJ1-5|TRBD1|few|14|TRBV28
CASRPGQPNQPQHF
TGTGCCAGCAGGCCGGGACAGCCCAATCAGCCCCAGCATTTT
>TRBJ1-5|-|-|17|TRBV15
CATSRPYGDGLNQPQHF
TGTGCCACCAGCAGACCGTACGGGGACGGCCTCAATCAGCCCCAGCATTTT
>TRBJ1-2|-|-|15|TRBV7-9
CASSPSRPLNYGYTF
TGTGCCAGCAGCCCATCCCGACCGCTCAACTATGGCTACACCTTC
>TRBJ1-2|-|-|15|TRBV4-1
CASSQVTAPNYGYTF
TGCGCCAGCAGCCAAGTTACAGCTCCAAACTATGGCTACACCTTC
>TRBJ1-4|-|-|11|TRBV2
CASSGTVRLFF
TGTGCCAGCAGTGGGACGGTTAGGCTGTTTTTT
>TRBJ2-2|TRBD1|-|15|TRBV4-1
CASSAQGVNTGELFF
TGCGCCAGCAGTGCCCAGGGGGTCAACACCGGGGAGCTGTTTTTT
>TRBJ1-3|TRBD1|-|17|TRBV7-9
CASSLAFPGGRGNTIYF
TGTGCCAGCAGCTTAGCGTTTCCAGGGGGCCGTGGAAACACCATATATTTT
>TRBJ2-5|-|once|12|TRBV11-3
CASSATPGHEYF
TGTGCCAGCAGCGCTACCCCGGGACATGAGTACTTC
>TRBJ2-7|TRBD1|-|14|TRBV5-4
CASSARQGFYEQYF
TGTGCCAGCAGCGCCCGACAGGGTTTTTACGAGCAGTACTTC
>TRBJ1-1|-|-|12|TRBV12-5
CASGLSTSEAFF
TGTGCTAGTGGTTTGTCCACGTCTGAAGCTTTCTTT
>TRBJ1-4|-|-|13|TRBV5-6
CASSFTPNEKLFF
TGTGCCAGCAGCTTTACGCCTAATGAAAAACTGTTTTTT
>TRBJ2-7|-|-|14|TRBV27
CASSPYGGSYEQYF
TGTGCCAGCAGCCCTTACGGGGGTTCCTACGAGCAGTACTTC
>TRBJ2-1|-|-|16|TRBV11-2
CASSFYTPLNADEQFF
TGTGCCAGCAGCTTTTATACTCCCCTGAATGCCGATGAGCAGTTCTTC
>TRBJ1-1|TRBD1|few|14|TRBV4-1
CASSQGQGRDEAFF
TGCGCCAGCAGCCAGGGACAGGGCCGGGATGAAGCTTTCTTT
>TRBJ2-7|-|-|13|TRBV4-3
CASSQEIDYEQYF
TGCGCCAGCAGCCAAGAGATCGATTACGAGCAGTACTTC
>TRBJ2-2|-|-|14|TRBV5-6
CASSSGTSTGELFF
TGTGCCAGCAGCTCCGGGACTTCCACCGGGGAGCTGTTTTTT
>TRBJ1-2|-|-|14|TRBV6-6
CASSYSEGGSGYTF
TGTGCCAGCAGTTACTCAGAGGGCGGGAGTGGCTACACCTTC
>TRBJ2-5|-|-|14|TRBV4-2
CASSQVGFGETQYF
TGTGCCAGCAGCCAAGTGGGGTTCGGAGAGACCCAGTACTTC
>TRBJ2-3|-|-|16|TRBV5-1
CASSFGLGGSTDTQYF
TGCGCCAGCAGCTTCGGACTAGGGGGGAGCACAGATACGCAGTATTTT
>TRBJ2-1|TRBD2|-|15|TRBV25-1
CASSEGTSGANEQFF
TGTGCCAGCAGTGAGGGGACTAGCGGAGCCAATGAGCAGTTCTTC
>TRBJ2-5|-|-|14|TRBV7-9
CASSLVGGGLAQYF
TGTGCCAGCAGCTTAGTGGGTGGAGGGTTGGCCCAGTACTTC
>TRBJ1-4|TRBD1|-|15|TRBV10-2
CASVPGQGNREKLFF
TGCGCCAGCGTCCCGGGACAGGGGAATCGTGAAAAACTGTTTTTT
>TRBJ2-1|TRBD2|-|15|TRBV28
CASRLLAGGPGEQFF
TGTGCCAGCAGATTACTAGCGGGAGGGCCTGGTGAGCAGTTCTTC
>TRBJ2-7|-|-|15|TRBV7-9
CASSSGLQSSYEQYF
TGTGCCAGCAGCTCCGGACTCCAGAGCTCCTACGAGCAGTACTTC
>TRBJ1-4|-|-|16|TRBV27
CASSPRFGAPVEKLFF
TGTGCCAGCAGTCCACGTTTCGGGGCACCCGTTGAAAAACTGTTTTTT
>TRBJ1-4|-|-|15|TRBV27
CASSWSRGGVEKLFF
TGTGCCAGCAGCTGGTCACGGGGCGGGGTGGAAAAACTGTTTTTT
>TRBJ2-7|TRBD1|-|15|TRBV5-1
CASSLGQGDSYEQYF
TGCGCCAGCAGCTTGGGACAGGGGGACTCCTACGAGCAGTACTTC
>TRBJ1-3|TRBD1|-|16|TRBV7-6
CASSLGGQEPGNTIYF
TGTGCCAGCAGCTTAGGTGGACAGGAGCCTGGAAACACCATATATTTT